The clone carrying this T cell receptor beta chain was seen a handful of times. Its cognate antigen is unknown. The sample comes from a study of T-cell reconstitution after alpha-beta-depleted transplantation in children. CDR3 length equals 15 residues. The V segment lost 5 bases and the J segment 1 base; nucleotides outside the gene matches: 9. Germline-derived CDR1 and CDR2 are DFQATT and SNEGSKA (reference sequence). Study-level findings and limits: T-cell numbers and diversity, one year after transplant, stemmed largely from T cells that were newly produced. About two months after transplant, alpha-beta T cells reportedly came from several hundred expanded graft clones.

The authors prepared the TCRbeta library with unique molecular identifiers. TCRdb re-analysed the PCR reads in MiXCR, keeping a single row per CDR3 protein. The profile covers about 980,000 distinct CDR3 sequences, with about 26% appearing a single time and roughly 30% taken by the ten largest. The receptor was derived from a boy younger than two who had a stem cell transplant for SCID, so the T cells may come from the graft donor. The material was PBMCs, mostly from graft donor cells, obtained 360 days after TCRalphabeta/CD19-depleted stem cell transplant. The rearrangement links TRBV20-1 to TRBJ2-3; 7 bases fit TRBD1. In nucleotides, the CDR3 is TGCAGTGCTCGCCCTACAGGGGCGGGCACAGATACGCAGTATTTT. This translates into CSARPTGAGTDTQYF.